This passage covers 25 T cell receptor beta chains from one sample sequenced in a study of blood T cell repertoires in COVID-19. TCRdb's copy holds only in-frame clones and misses some; the assay was immunoSEQ multiplex PCR. The data show about 250,000 clones, around nine tenths seen once. The sequencing sample was made of peripheral blood. The source is a woman between 40 and 55 years old who had recovered from COVID-19.

Only one count was recorded for this clone. The gene calls are TRBV7-9 and TRBJ1-5; possible D gene TRBD1, 5 bases. Germline values: CDR1 SEHNR, CDR2 FQNEAQ (reference sequence). Trimming shortened V by 7 bases and J by 4 bases, and 11 bases separated the two germline ends. The length of the CDR3 is 13 residues. CDR3 DNA: TGTGCCAGCACCGAGACAGAAAATCAGCCCCAGCATTTT. Residues: CASTETENQPQHF.

This chain joins TRBV11-3 and TRBJ2-3; 7 bases line up with TRBD2. The length of the CDR3 is 17 residues. Germline V lookup: CDR1 SGHNT, CDR2 YENEEA. Trimming removed 2 bases from V and 0 bases from J; junction bases left unmatched: 8. The CDR3 is CASSLNSGGSSTDTQYF. CDR3 DNA: TGTGCCAGCAGCTTAAATTCCGGGGGGTCCAGCACAGATACGCAGTATTTT. The entire variable domain, with the rest obtained from reference TRBV11-3 and TRBJ2-3, is as follows: EAGVVQSPRYKIIEKKQPVAFWCNPISGHNTLYWYLQNLGQGPELLIRYENEEAVDDSQLPKDRFSAERLKGVDSTLKIQPAELGDSAVYLCASSLNSGGSSTDTQYFGPGTRLTVL.

The chain couples TRBV7-8 to TRBJ2-2; 8 bases are a match to TRBD2. The V gene's germline CDR1 is SGHVS and CDR2 FQNEAQ. J gave up 7 bases and V 0 bases, and 7 bases lay outside the gene matches. This CDR3 spans 16 amino acids. The CDR3 is CASSLAPREAGGELFF. The CDR3 DNA is TGTGCCAGCAGCTTAGCCCCGCGGGAGGCGGGCGGGGAGCTGTTTTTT. Using reference TRBV7-8 and TRBJ2-2 for the parts outside the CDR3, the full variable domain is GAGVSQSPRYKVAKRGQDVALRCDPISGHVSLFWYQQALGQGPEFLTYFQNEAQLDKSGLPSDRFFAERPEGSVSTLKIQRTQQEDSAVYLCASSLAPREAGGELFFGEGSRLTVL.

V is TRBV7-3 and J is TRBJ2-6, with no clear D. Germline loops: CDR1 SGHTA, CDR2 FQGTGA. CDR3 length equals 17 residues. Trimming removed 2 bases from V and 0 bases from J, with 11 bases in between. The DNA of the CDR3 is TGTGCCAGCAGCTTAGAGATACCCCGCTCTGGGGCCAACGTCCTGACTTTC. As protein: CASSLEIPRSGANVLTF.

The V gene is TRBV7-9, the J gene TRBJ2-2, with D maybe TRBD2 (6 bases). V shed 0 bases and J shed 4 bases, with 9 bases lying between them. This CDR3 spans 15 amino acids. CDR1 is SEHNR and CDR2 is FQNEAQ in the germline V gene (reference sequence). CDR3 DNA sequence: TGTGCCAGCAGCTTAGCGCGGGGTTTCACCGGGGAGCTGTTTTTT. Translating gives CASSLARGFTGELFF.

This sequence joins TRBV9 and TRBJ2-1; 7 positions match TRBD2. Germline V gene sequence: CDR1 SGDLS, CDR2 YYNGEE. J lost 0 bases, V lost 4 bases, and 13 bases had no gene match. This CDR3 comprises 18 residues. The chain's CDR3 is CASSSAVERGPSYNEQFF. CDR3 nucleotides: TGTGCCAGCAGCTCTGCGGTAGAGCGGGGCCCCTCCTACAATGAGCAGTTCTTC.

The genes are TRBV20-1 and TRBJ2-6; the D gene is possibly TRBD2 (6 bases). Trimming cost V 3 bases and J 4 bases, with 16 bases left between them. The CDR3 has 16 amino acids. Germline values: CDR1 DFQATT, CDR2 SNEGSKA (reference sequence). The chain's CDR3 is CSASLSRDSGANVLTF. The CDR3 nucleotides are TGCAGTGCTAGTCTGTCGCGGGACTCCGGGGCCAACGTCCTGACTTTC.

The V call is TRBV5-1, the J call TRBJ1-6, with D uncertain. The CDR3 totals 15 residues. Between the trimmed V and J ends, which lost 0 bases and 7 bases, there was a span of 11 bases. From germline, CDR1 is SGHRS and CDR2 YFSETQ. The CDR3 DNA reads TGCGCCAGCAGCTTGGGGGAAACGGGGAATTCACCCCTCCACTTT. Translating gives CASSLGETGNSPLHF.

This chain links TRBV6-2 or TRBV6-3 with TRBJ1-5, with D unclear. Germline V gene lookup returns CDR1 MNHEY and CDR2 SVGEGT. The CDR3 totals 15 residues. Trimming took off 6 bases at V and 1 base at J, with 13 bases between the two ends. This chain's CDR3 is CASSPLAASNQPQHF. The CDR3 DNA reads TGTGCCAGCAGCCCCTTAGCGGCCAGCAATCAGCCCCAGCATTTT.

The sample holds a few counts of this clone. This chain uses TRBV19 with TRBJ1-5; 10 positions agree with TRBD1. CDR1 and CDR2 from the germline V gene are LNHDA and SQIVND (reference sequence). The CDR3 is 15 residues long. The V gene end was trimmed by 6 bases and the J gene end by 6 bases; junction bases not matched to a gene: 8. This CDR3 reads CASSGRDRGGQPQHF. The CDR3 DNA reads TGTGCCAGTAGCGGGAGGGACAGGGGCGGTCAGCCCCAGCATTTT.

The chain carries TRBV3-1 (or the pseudogene TRBV3-2) and TRBJ2-1, with a weak D call TRBD2 (5 bases). This CDR3 region has 15 residues. CDR1 and CDR2 (germline): LGHDT, YNNKEL (reference sequence). With 1 base removed from V and 6 bases from J, the gap between germline ends came to 13 bases. The CDR3 sequence is CASSQALVAGNEQFF. In nucleotides, the CDR3 is TGTGCCAGCAGCCAAGCTCTTGTGGCGGGCAATGAGCAGTTCTTC.

CDR3 nucleotide sequence: TGCAGTGCTAGTTGGGGGGACCTTGCCTACGAGCAGTACTTC. It is translated as CSASWGDLAYEQYF. The chain is built from TRBV20-1 and TRBJ2-7, with D perhaps matching TRBD2 (6 bases). The germline CDR1 and CDR2 sequences are DFQATT and SNEGSKA (reference sequence). With 3 bases removed from V and 2 bases from J, the gap between germline ends came to 14 bases. This CDR3 has 14 amino acids.

Within the sample, this clone is medium-sized (0.01 to 0.1%). The gene calls are TRBV3-1 (or the pseudogene TRBV3-2) and TRBJ2-1; TRBD1 aligns across 9 bases. Germline V gene data show CDR1 as LGHDT and CDR2 as YNNKEL (reference sequence). V was pared by 7 bases and J by 6 bases, with 7 bases of the junction left unmatched. This CDR3 has 14 amino acids. In DNA form, the CDR3 reads TGTGCCAGCACCCGGGGGACAGGGAGCAATGAGCAGTTCTTC. Encoded protein: CASTRGTGSNEQFF.

V is TRBV5-1 and J is TRBJ1-1; D unclear. The CDR3 has 14 amino acids. The V gene's germline CDR1 is SGHRS and CDR2 YFSETQ. V was trimmed by 0 bases and J by 1 base, leaving 7 bases between them. The CDR3 DNA reads as TGCGCCAGCAGCTTGGACGGGTCGAACACTGAAGCTTTCTTT. Its translation is CASSLDGSNTEAFF. The whole variable domain, filled in from reference TRBV5-1 and TRBJ1-1, reads KAGVTQTPRYLIKTRGQQVTLSCSPISGHRSVSWYQQTPGQGLQFLFEYFSETQRNKGNFPGRFSGRQFSNSRSEMNVSTLELGDSALYLCASSLDGSNTEAFFGQGTRLTVV.

This sequence joins TRBV2 and TRBJ1-3; a possible D gene is TRBD1 (5 bases). Trimming removed 11 bases from V and 4 bases from J, with 12 bases in between. The germline V gene encodes CDR1 SNHLY and CDR2 FYNNEI. The CDR3 is made up of 12 amino acids. This CDR3 is CALGGNGNTIYF. In DNA, the CDR3 is TGTGCCCTGGGGGGGAACGGAAACACCATATATTTT.

This clone was detected only once. V and J are TRBV19 and TRBJ1-5, with no clear D. The CDR3 contains 17 residues. CDR1 and CDR2 from the germline V gene are LNHDA and SQIVND (reference sequence). The V and J ends lost 6 bases and 5 bases respectively, with 23 bases between them. DNA for the CDR3: TGTGCCAGTAGGCTGAAGAACGGGGAACGGTCTGATCAGCCCCAGCATTTT. This sequence encodes CASRLKNGERSDQPQHF.

The chain is built from TRBV11-3 and TRBJ2-7; D ambiguous. V lost 5 bases and J 5 bases, leaving 16 bases between the germline ends. Germline V lookup: CDR1 SGHNT, CDR2 YENEEA. This CDR3 has 14 residues. The CDR3 here is CASSLGLEPHEQYF. In nucleotides, the CDR3 is TGTGCCAGCAGCCTCGGCTTGGAGCCCCACGAGCAGTACTTC.

The chain uses TRBV11-2 and TRBJ2-1, with a weak D call TRBD2 (6 bases). The CDR3 runs 16 residues. The V end was cut by 5 bases, the J end by 5 bases, with 19 bases between. CDR1 SGHAT and CDR2 FQNNGV come from the germline V gene. CDR3 loop: CASSPRLDRLDNEQFF. CDR3 sequence (DNA): TGTGCCAGCAGCCCCAGACTAGACCGTCTGGACAATGAGCAGTTCTTC.

J is TRBJ1-1 and V is TRBV11-2; D perhaps matches TRBD1 (6 bases). From germline, CDR1 is SGHAT and CDR2 FQNNGV. This CDR3 comprises 11 residues. Trimming shortened V by 3 bases and J by 11 bases, and 10 bases separated the two germline ends. CDR3 amino acids: CASSFKGEAFF. The CDR3 DNA sequence: TGTGCCAGCAGCTTTAAGGGGGAGGCTTTCTTT.

The chain is built from TRBV27 and TRBJ2-2; 11 positions agree with TRBD2. CDR1 is MNHEY, CDR2 SMNVEV, per germline (reference sequence). The CDR3 sequence is 17 residues long. With V trimmed by 8 bases and J by 2 bases, 10 bases remained unmatched. The CDR3 DNA reads as TGTGCCAGCCGACGCCTAGCGGGAGGACCCAACACCGGGGAGCTGTTTTTT. Residues: CASRRLAGGPNTGELFF.

Comment on this clone: An end of the junction differs from the germline gene, which may be a read error. CDR3 protein: CASGLEGGLAGSYF. The CDR3 coding sequence is TGTGCTAGTGGCTTGGAGGGAGGACTAGCGGGATCGTATTTT. The chain joins TRBV12-5 to TRBJ2-3; the match to TRBD2 covers 12 bases. Germline CDR1 LGHNT, CDR2 FRNRAP. The CDR3 sequence is 14 residues long.

In this sample, this clone turned up once. This chain uses TRBV27 with TRBJ1-2; maybe TRBD1 (5 bases). Trimming stripped 3 bases from V and 5 bases from J, with 13 bases between. The germline V gene has CDR1 MNHEY and CDR2 SMNVEV (reference sequence). This CDR3 spans 14 amino acids. The DNA for the CDR3 is TGTGCCAGCAGTTTTTCCAGGACAAGATATGGCTACACCTTC. Protein product: CASSFSRTRYGYTF.

The rearrangement uses TRBV20-1 and TRBJ1-1; weak D call: TRBD1 (5 bases). With 3 bases removed from V and 3 bases from J, the gap between germline ends came to 8 bases. The germline V gene encodes CDR1 DFQATT and CDR2 SNEGSKA (reference sequence). The length of the CDR3 is 12 residues. CDR3 amino acids: CSASWGDTEAFF. The CDR3, as DNA: TGCAGTGCTAGTTGGGGGGACACTGAAGCTTTCTTT.

This chain joins TRBV6-2 or TRBV6-3 and TRBJ1-1; D possibly corresponds to TRBD1 (6 bases). The CDR3 spans 12 residues. Looked up from germline, CDR1 is MNHEY and CDR2 is SVGEGT. Trimming took 6 bases from V and 9 from J, leaving 14 bases between them. CDR3 coding DNA: TGTGCCAGCAGCCAACTCGGGACACAAGCTTTCTTT. Translating it yields CASSQLGTQAFF.

V gene TRBV12-5 combines with J gene TRBJ1-2; D possibly corresponds to TRBD1 (6 bases). Trimming removed 1 base from V and 5 bases from J, with 8 bases in between. Germline V lookup: CDR1 LGHNT, CDR2 FRNRAP. This CDR3 has 13 residues. The CDR3 protein is CASGLGTGYGYTF. CDR3 DNA sequence: TGTGCTAGTGGTTTGGGAACAGGGTATGGCTACACCTTC.